A single sample is the source of the 16 T cell receptor beta chains below, sequenced in a study of cytomegalovirus exposure and HLA in healthy donors. PCR employed 60 Vbeta and 13 Jbeta primers. The data were produced by immunoSEQ multiplex PCR, yet TCRdb's version contains in-frame clones alone and is incomplete. The sample has around 91,000 clones; roughly 78% are singletons. Source material: PBMCs. All receptors come from a male donor in good health and CMV-seropositive.

The chain employs TRBV30 and TRBJ1-5; D is uncertain. CDR1 is GTSNPN, CDR2 SVGIG, per germline (reference sequence). The CDR3 has 14 residues. Deletions cut 3 bases from V and 0 bases from J, with 9 bases between. The DNA of the CDR3 is TGTGCCTGGAGCCCGGAGTATAGCAATCAGCCCCAGCATTTT. It codes for CAWSPEYSNQPQHF.

The chain joins TRBV5-1 to TRBJ2-2; D remains ambiguous. CDR1 and CDR2 (germline): SGHRS, YFSETQ. V was cut by 4 bases and J by 3 bases, with 7 bases left in between. This CDR3 is 13 amino acids long. CDR3 sequence (DNA): TGCGCCAGCAGCAAACGGGACACCGGGGAGCTGTTTTTT. Translated: CASSKRDTGELFF.

This chain connects TRBV6-6 to TRBJ2-1; no definite D call. The germline V and J ends were trimmed by 5 bases and 6 bases, with 14 bases remaining between them. This CDR3 is built from 14 residues. The germline V gene has CDR1 MNHNY and CDR2 SVGAGI (reference sequence). CDR3: CASSPRGGFNEQFF. CDR3 nucleotide sequence: TGTGCCAGCAGTCCCCGTGGCGGATTCAATGAGCAGTTCTTC.

The genes are TRBV9 and TRBJ1-3; D may be TRBD1 (6 bases). Trimming left V 1 base short and J 0 bases short, with 23 bases between. CDR1 and CDR2 from the germline V gene are SGDLS and YYNGEE. The CDR3 contains 20 residues. The CDR3 DNA follows: TGTGCCAGCAGCGTACGGGAAAGGGACACCGAGTTACCCTCTGGAAACACCATATATTTT. It specifies CASSVRERDTELPSGNTIYF.

This chain connects TRBV7-9 to TRBJ2-1; the match to TRBD2 covers 8 bases. The J segment lost 8 bases and the V segment lost 5 bases, leaving 11 bases of the junction unmatched. CDR3 size: 15 residues. Germline V CDR1 and CDR2: SEHNR, FQNEAQ (reference sequence). CDR3 amino acids: CASSETAGVMDEQFF. The CDR3 DNA is TGTGCCAGCAGCGAGACAGCGGGAGTGATGGATGAGCAGTTCTTC.

V is TRBV13 and J is TRBJ2-3, with 9 bases that match TRBD1. The germline V gene has CDR1 PRHDT and CDR2 FYEKMQ (reference sequence). The CDR3 extends over 14 amino acids. Trimming at V came to 5 bases and at J to 1 base, leaving 1 base not matched to a gene. CDR3 residues: CASSRTGGTDTQYF. The CDR3 region has the DNA TGTGCCAGCAGCCGGACAGGGGGCACAGATACGCAGTATTTT.

The chain has TRBV30 and TRBJ2-1, with 10 bases matching TRBD2. CDR1 and CDR2 from the germline V gene are GTSNPN and SVGIG (reference sequence). V was pared by 8 bases and J by 5 bases, with 6 bases of the junction left unmatched. CDR3 size: 13 residues. The CDR3 coding sequence is TGTGCCGGAGCGGGGGGGCCCAACAATGAGCAGTTCTTC. It yields the protein CAGAGGPNNEQFF.

For this clone: Mismatch with germline at one junction end may stem from a read error. V and J are TRBV25-1 and TRBJ1-1, with a weak D call TRBD1 (5 bases). Germline CDR1 and CDR2: MGHDK and SYGVNS. This CDR3 has 12 residues. The CDR3 loop is CLDSPKDTEAFF. The CDR3 nucleotides are TGCCTCGACAGTCCCAAGGACACTGAAGCTTTCTTT.

The chain links TRBV5-4 to TRBJ2-1; 9 bases are a match to TRBD2. The ends lost 0 bases at V and 8 bases at J; junction bases unmatched: 6. The CDR3 contains 15 residues. Germline CDR1 is SGHNT and CDR2 is YYREEE (reference sequence). The chain's CDR3 is CASSLVAGAGDEQFF. The CDR3 bases are TGTGCCAGCAGCTTGGTAGCGGGGGCCGGCGATGAGCAGTTCTTC.

This clone has just a few counts. V and J are TRBV28 and TRBJ1-1; no clear D. Germline values: CDR1 MDHEN, CDR2 SYDVKM. V gave up 7 bases and J gave up 7 bases, with 10 bases separating them. The CDR3 totals 11 residues. This CDR3 is CASNESNEAFF. CDR3 nucleotides: TGTGCCAGCAACGAGAGCAATGAAGCTTTCTTT.

The V and J genes are TRBV29-1 and TRBJ1-1; maybe TRBD1 (6 bases). The CDR3 consists of 14 residues. Trimming took 4 bases from V and 7 from J, leaving 19 bases between them. Looked up from germline, CDR1 is SQVTM and CDR2 is ANQGSEA. The CDR3 nucleotides are TGCAGCGTTGGGGGATTGACAGGTTCGAGTGAAGCTTTCTTT. Its translation is CSVGGLTGSSEAFF.

This chain links TRBV5-4 with TRBJ2-6, with unresolved D. V was pared by 1 base and J by 3 bases, with 8 bases between. Per germline, CDR1 SGHNT and CDR2 YYREEE (reference sequence). CDR3 length equals 15 residues. The CDR3 coding sequence is TGTGCCAGCAGCTTGCGGGTTAGTGGGGCCAACGTCCTGACTTTC. Translation gives CASSLRVSGANVLTF.

This clone turned up a few times. The chain links TRBV6-5 to TRBJ2-7; 9 nucleotides align to TRBD1. The CDR3 has 16 amino acids. V lost 3 bases, J lost 9 bases, and 15 bases stayed unmatched. The germline gives CDR1 MNHEY, CDR2 SVGAGI. The CDR3 region has the DNA TGTGCCAGCAGTTATTATGGTCGGGACAGGGCCGGCCCGCAGTACTTC. It specifies CASSYYGRDRAGPQYF.

The chain uses TRBV2 and TRBJ1-5; 7 bases map to TRBD1. CDR1 and CDR2 (germline): SNHLY, FYNNEI. The CDR3 loop spans 16 amino acids. Trimming removed 3 bases from V and 0 bases from J; junction bases left unmatched: 5. This CDR3 is CASSDRDSYSNQPQHF. The CDR3 DNA is TGTGCCAGCAGTGATCGGGACAGTTATAGCAATCAGCCCCAGCATTTT.

The gene calls are TRBV10-3 and TRBJ1-6, with a weak D call TRBD1 (5 bases). Germline CDR1 and CDR2: ENHRY and SYGVKD. The ends were cut back, 3 bases at V and 8 bases at J, with 11 bases in the middle. The CDR3 sequence is 14 residues long. As DNA, the CDR3 is TGTGCCATCAGTGATCCCAGGGAGGATTCACCCCTCCACTTT. Translating gives CAISDPREDSPLHF.

The chain is built from TRBV6-6 and TRBJ2-5, with 14 positions matching TRBD2. This CDR3 comprises 16 residues. J lost 1 base, V lost 3 bases, and 1 base had no gene match. Germline V CDR1 and CDR2: MNHNY, SVGAGI (reference sequence). CDR3 region: CASSYGTSGGQETQYF. The CDR3 nucleotides are TGTGCCAGCAGTTATGGGACTAGCGGGGGCCAAGAGACCCAGTACTTC.